This TCR beta chain came from a study of blood T cell repertoires in COVID-19. TCRdb's table, derived via immunoSEQ multiplex PCR, lists solely in-frame clones and lacks some. The profile shows under 300,000 clones, about nine tenths of them singletons. Germline assignment: CDR1 SGHKS and CDR2 YYEKEE (reference sequence). This CDR3 spans 11 amino acids. Notes on this clone: Germline is not matched at one junction end, which may reflect a read error.

This receptor was taken from a woman aged 40 to 50 with acute COVID-19. The chain combines TRBV5-5 with TRBJ2-1; 9 bases map to TRBD2. The sequencing sample was made of PBMCs or T cells enriched from blood (not recorded which). The CDR3 sequence is CASRLAGSGVF. The DNA for the CDR3 is TGTGCCAGCAGGCTAGCGGGAAGTGGGGTCTTC.